This passage covers 22 T cell receptor beta chains from one sample sequenced in a study of T cell repertoires in cytomegalovirus infection. One entry per CDR3 protein, called by TCRdb with MiXCR from the reads. Among approximately 130,000 distinct CDR3 sequences listed, around 25% were seen once. These receptors' targets are unknown. Material: PBMCs, sequenced either directly or after in vitro stimulation (not recorded which). The receptors stem from a human donor in good health (CMV status not recorded). Some clones in this sample may be carry-over from other donors' samples.

The chain links TRBV30 to TRBJ2-6; D is undetermined. Germline CDR1 is GTSNPN and CDR2 is SVGIG (reference sequence). There are 16 residues in the CDR3. V was clipped by 4 bases and J by 1 base, with 14 bases between them. The CDR3 loop reads CAWTMATPSGANVLTF. The CDR3 DNA follows: TGTGCCTGGACCATGGCAACACCTTCTGGGGCCAACGTCCTGACTTTC.

The gene calls are TRBV6-2 or TRBV6-3 and TRBJ2-2; unclear D gene. CDR3 length: 18 amino acids. The germline CDR1 and CDR2 sequences are MNHEY and SVGEGT. V was trimmed by 2 bases and J by 6 bases, leaving 22 bases between them. CDR3 sequence reads: CASSYPPVLATVAGELFF. The DNA of the CDR3 is TGTGCCAGCAGTTACCCCCCAGTGTTGGCTACTGTTGCCGGGGAGCTGTTTTTT.

This clonotype was picked up many times. This chain links TRBV7-6 with TRBJ2-5, with a tentative D call TRBD2 (5 bases). The length of the CDR3 is 15 residues. CDR1 and CDR2 from the germline V gene are SGHVS and FNYEAQ. Trimming left V 1 base short and J 4 bases short, with 13 bases between. The CDR3 is CASSLGSGSGETQYF. The CDR3 nucleotides read TGTGCCAGCAGCTTAGGATCGGGGAGTGGAGAGACCCAGTACTTC.

This clonotype was counted many times. This chain uses TRBV7-2 with TRBJ2-2; 9 positions match TRBD2. The V segment lost 1 base and the J segment 7 bases; nucleotides outside the gene matches: 10. Per germline, CDR1 SGHTA and CDR2 FQGNSA. The CDR3 is 17 amino acids. The CDR3 loop is CASSLGELAGRSGELFF. The CDR3 DNA reads as TGTGCCAGCAGCTTAGGTGAACTAGCGGGTCGTAGCGGGGAGCTGTTTTTT.

This clonotype was seen more than once but under ten times. The V and J genes are TRBV7-2 and TRBJ1-1; D unresolved. With 1 base removed from V and 8 bases from J, the gap between germline ends came to 11 bases. This CDR3 is 13 amino acids long. Germline CDR1 SGHTA, CDR2 FQGNSA. The CDR3 here is CASSLGFGREAFF. The CDR3 bases are TGTGCCAGCAGCTTAGGGTTTGGCAGGGAAGCTTTCTTT.

The chain has TRBV5-1 and TRBJ2-7, with TRBD2 matching over 14 bases. The junction had 6 bases not matched to a gene; V was cut back by 0 bases and J by 4 bases. CDR3 size: 17 residues. Germline-derived CDR1 and CDR2 are SGHRS and YFSETQ. Here the CDR3 DNA reads TGCGCCAGCAGCTTGGGGTCGGGACTAGCGGGAGTGTACGAGCAGTACGTC. Protein sequence: CASSLGSGLAGVYEQYV.

This clonotype appeared a few times. J is TRBJ2-1 and V is TRBV7-4, with D unclear. The CDR3 length is 17 residues. The V and J ends lost 4 bases and 1 base respectively, with 17 bases between them. Germline assignment: CDR1 SGHVT and CDR2 SQSDAQ. The chain's CDR3 is CASSSGLTALSYNEQFF. The CDR3 DNA reads as TGTGCCAGCAGCTCTGGCCTTACTGCGCTTTCCTACAATGAGCAGTTCTTC.

This clonotype was seen only a few times. The gene calls are TRBV7-9 and TRBJ1-2; the D is unclear. Germline V CDR1 and CDR2: SEHNR, FQNEAQ (reference sequence). V gave up 5 bases and J gave up 6 bases, with 10 bases separating them. This CDR3 is 12 amino acids long. CDR3 DNA sequence: TGTGCCAGCAGCCCCCTTGACGATGGCTACACCTTC. Its protein product is CASSPLDDGYTF.

The chain recombines TRBV29-1 with TRBJ2-1; 8 bases are shared with TRBD2. CDR1 is SQVTM and CDR2 is ANQGSEA in the germline V gene. With V trimmed by 3 bases and J by 8 bases, 9 bases remained unmatched. The CDR3 sequence is 14 residues long. The CDR3 reads CSVEEVAGLDEQFF. As DNA, the CDR3 is TGCAGCGTTGAGGAGGTAGCGGGACTGGATGAGCAGTTCTTC.

The chain joins TRBV6-2 or TRBV6-3 to TRBJ2-7, with D possibly TRBD1 on 6 matching bases. The germline CDR1 and CDR2 sequences are MNHEY and SVGEGT. Deletions cut 6 bases from V and 6 bases from J, with 9 bases between. The CDR3 spans 11 residues. The CDR3 spells CASSQGIEQYV. The CDR3 DNA reads TGTGCCAGCAGCCAGGGGATCGAGCAGTACGTC.

This clonotype was observed a handful of times. The chain recombines TRBV7-9 with TRBJ2-1; D unclear. The CDR3 has 15 amino acids. Germline CDR1 is SEHNR and CDR2 is FQNEAQ (reference sequence). The V and J ends lost 1 base and 2 bases respectively, with 9 bases between them. CDR3 sequence (DNA): TGTGCCAGCAGCTTAGGGCAGGCTACCTACAATGAGCAGTTCTTC. Translating gives CASSLGQATYNEQFF.

The V gene is TRBV12-3 or TRBV12-4, the J gene TRBJ1-3; D gene ambiguous. The CDR3 loop spans 13 amino acids. V was shortened by 3 bases and J by 3 bases, with 6 bases between the two germline ends. CDR3 nucleotides: TGTGCCAGCAGTTTTGGATATGGAAACACCATATATTTT. Translating it yields CASSFGYGNTIYF.

The rearrangement uses TRBV7-2 and TRBJ2-5; 9 bases line up with TRBD2. The CDR3 is made up of 17 amino acids. Trimming took 2 bases from V and 5 from J; bases not matched to a gene: 12. Germline loops: CDR1 SGHTA, CDR2 FQGNSA. The CDR3 sequence: CASSLRLAEPPGETQYF. The CDR3 DNA reads as TGTGCCAGCAGCTTACGACTAGCGGAGCCTCCGGGGGAGACCCAGTACTTC.

The rearrangement joins TRBV7-9 to TRBJ1-4; TRBD1 matches 9 bases. CDR3 size: 14 residues. Germline loops: CDR1 SEHNR, CDR2 FQNEAQ (reference sequence). Unmatched junction bases numbered 4, after V lost 5 bases and J lost 6 bases. The CDR3 sequence is CASSIRDRDEKLFF. The CDR3 region has the DNA TGTGCCAGCAGCATACGGGACAGGGATGAAAAACTGTTTTTT.

This clonotype has a handful of counts. The rearrangement links TRBV15 to TRBJ2-7; the D call may be TRBD1 or TRBD2 (5 bases each). The CDR3 is 15 amino acids. Germline V gives CDR1 LNHNV, CDR2 YYDKDF (reference sequence). With 1 base removed from V and 3 bases from J, the gap between germline ends came to 13 bases. The CDR3 loop reads CATSRVVGENYEQYV. Written as DNA, the CDR3 is TGTGCCACCAGCAGAGTTGTGGGGGAAAACTACGAGCAGTACGTC.

This clonotype was picked up a small number of times. This chain connects TRBV12-3 or TRBV12-4 to TRBJ2-1, with a possible D match to TRBD2 (6 bases). The ends were cut back, 6 bases at V and 6 bases at J, with 15 bases in the middle. CDR3 length: 14 amino acids. The CDR3 region has the DNA TGTGCCAGCAGGATCCTGTCGGGAGTCAATGAGCAGTTCTTC. It encodes CASRILSGVNEQFF.

This clonotype has a handful of counts. V gene TRBV6-2 or TRBV6-3 combines with J gene TRBJ2-1, with 11 bases fitting TRBD2. Germline CDR1 and CDR2: MNHEY and SVGEGT. J lost 7 bases, V lost 7 bases, and 9 bases had no gene match. The CDR3 is 15 amino acids. The CDR3 protein is CASILGLAGFNEQFF. The CDR3 nucleotides read TGTGCCAGCATCCTTGGACTAGCGGGCTTTAATGAGCAGTTCTTC.

This clonotype was observed at least ten times. The CDR3 DNA reads as TGTGCCAGCAGCTTATTCGGGGGGGCGAACACCGGGGAGCTGTTTTTT. The encoded protein is CASSLFGGANTGELFF. This chain links TRBV7-6 with TRBJ2-2, with TRBD2 matching over 8 bases. Germline V gives CDR1 SGHVS, CDR2 FNYEAQ. V dropped 2 bases and J dropped 0; count of bases not matched to a gene: 2. The CDR3 extends over 16 amino acids.

V is TRBV28 and J is TRBJ1-2, with TRBD1 as a possible D gene (5 bases). V dropped 8 bases and J dropped 6 bases, with 13 bases sitting between them. Germline values: CDR1 MDHEN, CDR2 SYDVKM. The CDR3 is 12 residues long. This CDR3 is CASLIGANGYTF. In nucleotides, the CDR3 is TGTGCCAGCCTGATAGGGGCCAATGGCTACACCTTC.

The genes are TRBV20-1 and TRBJ1-4; D not resolved. V gave up 0 bases and J gave up 5 bases, with 13 bases separating them. The CDR3 spans 15 residues. Germline V gene lookup returns CDR1 DFQATT and CDR2 SNEGSKA (reference sequence). CDR3 sequence (DNA): TGCAGTGCTAGAGATCTAAAAGGGAACAATGAAAAACTGTTTTTT. Residues: CSARDLKGNNEKLFF.

The CDR3 region has the DNA TGCAGTGCTAGAGATGTACAGGGCCCCTACGAGCAGTACGTC. Translated, it gives CSARDVQGPYEQYV. The chain links TRBV20-1 to TRBJ2-7; the D gene is possibly TRBD1 (6 bases). The V end lost 0 bases, the J end lost 2 bases, and 11 bases lay between the germline ends. Germline values: CDR1 DFQATT, CDR2 SNEGSKA (reference sequence). The CDR3 is 14 amino acids.

This clonotype was seen a handful of times. The genes are TRBV7-3 and TRBJ2-1; 9 positions match TRBD2. V was pared by 6 bases and J by 1 base, with 4 bases of the junction left unmatched. This CDR3 is 15 amino acids long. The germline gives CDR1 SGHTA, CDR2 FQGTGA. The CDR3 here is CASREAGGSYNEQFF. The CDR3, as DNA: TGTGCCAGCAGAGAAGCGGGGGGATCCTACAATGAGCAGTTCTTC.